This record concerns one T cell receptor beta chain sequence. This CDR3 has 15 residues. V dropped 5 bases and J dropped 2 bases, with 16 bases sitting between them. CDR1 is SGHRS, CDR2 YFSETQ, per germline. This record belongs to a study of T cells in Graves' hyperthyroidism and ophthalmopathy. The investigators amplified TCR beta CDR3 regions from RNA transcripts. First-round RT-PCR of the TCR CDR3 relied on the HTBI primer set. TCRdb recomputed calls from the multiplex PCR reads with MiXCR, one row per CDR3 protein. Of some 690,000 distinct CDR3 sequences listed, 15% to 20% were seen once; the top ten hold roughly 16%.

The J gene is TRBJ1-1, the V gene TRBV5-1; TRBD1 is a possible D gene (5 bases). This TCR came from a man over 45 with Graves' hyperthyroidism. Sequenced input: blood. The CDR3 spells CASRPESTVNTEAFF. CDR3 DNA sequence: TGCGCCAGCAGACCCGAATCGACAGTTAACACTGAAGCTTTCTTT. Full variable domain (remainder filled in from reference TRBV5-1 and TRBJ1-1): KAGVTQTPRYLIKTRGQQVTLSCSPISGHRSVSWYQQTPGQGLQFLFEYFSETQRNKGNFPGRFSGRQFSNSRSEMNVSTLELGDSALYLCASRPESTVNTEAFFGQGTRLTVV.